One and the same sample provided the 20 T cell receptor beta chains below, sequenced in a study of OX40 agonist ivuxolimab in advanced cancers. Sequenced by immunoSEQ multiplex PCR; TCRdb stores in-frame clones only, minus some. Of roughly 70,000 clones detected, 65% to 90% appear once; the ten largest clones hold roughly 0.75%. The source was CD4+ or CD8+ T cells sorted from blood, collected in a trial of the OX40 agonist ivuxolimab. The receptors come from an adult with an advanced solid tumor such as melanoma, head and neck, liver or kidney cancer.

J is TRBJ2-4 and V is TRBV5-1; a weak D match, TRBD2 (5 bases). CDR1 is SGHRS, CDR2 YFSETQ, per germline. The length of the CDR3 is 14 residues. V was cut by 2 bases and J by 2 bases, with 8 bases left in between. CDR3 DNA sequence: TGCGCCAGCAGCTTAGCGGCACCCAAAAACATTCAGTACTTC. Translated: CASSLAAPKNIQYF.

The V gene is TRBV30, the J gene TRBJ1-5; D is uncertain. Trimming removed 1 base at V and 6 bases at J, with 7 bases between. The CDR3 runs 12 residues. Germline CDR1 and CDR2: GTSNPN and SVGIG (reference sequence). CDR3 nucleotide sequence: TGTGCCTGGAGTGGAGAGAGTCAGCCCCAGCATTTT. Amino acid sequence: CAWSGESQPQHF.

The chain combines TRBV7-2 with TRBJ1-3; D is ambiguous. V lost 2 bases, J lost 0 bases, and 5 bases lay in between. This CDR3 contains 14 residues. In germline, CDR1 is SGHTA, CDR2 FQGNSA. The CDR3 region has the DNA TGTGCCAGCAGCTTATCAGTCTCTGGAAACACCATATATTTT. Its protein product is CASSLSVSGNTIYF.

This clone was seen a single time. V usage is TRBV5-1 and J usage is TRBJ2-2; TRBD1 aligns across 7 bases. The length of the CDR3 is 16 residues. Germline V lookup: CDR1 SGHRS, CDR2 YFSETQ. V was pared by 0 bases and J by 1 base, with 3 bases of the junction left unmatched. CDR3 in DNA: TGCGCCAGCAGCTTGGGGGGACAGTTGAACACCGGGGAGCTGTTTTTT. It specifies CASSLGGQLNTGELFF.

The chain joins TRBV28 to TRBJ1-1; tentatively, D is TRBD1 (5 bases). With 6 bases removed from V and 5 bases from J, the gap between germline ends came to 16 bases. CDR3 size: 14 residues. Germline V gene data show CDR1 as MDHEN and CDR2 as SYDVKM. The CDR3 nucleotides are TGTGCCAGCAGCCCCCCCATCAGGGTTACTGAAGCTTTCTTT. Its protein is CASSPPIRVTEAFF.

The chain carries TRBV11-1 and TRBJ2-1, with 8 bases fitting TRBD2. The CDR3 length is 15 residues. Trimming removed 5 bases from V and 3 bases from J; junction bases left unmatched: 6. Germline V gene sequence: CDR1 SGHAT, CDR2 FQDESV (reference sequence). CDR3: CASSPERGSYNEQFF. In nucleotides, the CDR3 is TGTGCCAGCAGCCCCGAGCGGGGGAGCTACAATGAGCAGTTCTTC.

The V and J genes are TRBV2 and TRBJ1-1; D gene ambiguous. This CDR3 contains 14 residues. The ends were cut back, 8 bases at V and 0 bases at J, with 13 bases in the middle. CDR1 and CDR2 from the germline V gene are SNHLY and FYNNEI. CDR3: CASVMSPLNTEAFF. CDR3 in DNA: TGTGCCAGCGTGATGAGCCCTTTGAACACTGAAGCTTTCTTT.

This clone has just one count. The genes are TRBV7-2 and TRBJ1-2; TRBD1 might be the D (5 bases). V lost 1 base and J lost 7, with 16 bases in between. The CDR3 covers 15 residues. Germline assignment: CDR1 SGHTA and CDR2 FQGNSA. CDR3 in DNA: TGTGCCAGCAGCTTAGATCATTTGGGGGATGGTGGCTACACCTTC. It codes for CASSLDHLGDGGYTF.

V is TRBV19 and J is TRBJ2-7; 7 bases are a match to TRBD1. Germline assignment: CDR1 LNHDA and CDR2 SQIVND (reference sequence). Trimming cost V 1 base and J 2 bases; bases outside gene matches: 2. This CDR3 has 14 residues. CDR3 nucleotides: TGTGCCAGTAGTATAGGGGGACAGACCTACGAGCAGTACTTC. This encodes CASSIGGQTYEQYF.

This clone appeared a single time. This chain joins TRBV28 and TRBJ2-7, with D perhaps TRBD2 (6 bases). This CDR3 is 13 amino acids long. Germline V lookup: CDR1 MDHEN, CDR2 SYDVKM. Trimming took 4 bases from V and 3 from J, leaving 10 bases between them. The CDR3 region is CASSSGDLYEQYF. The CDR3 nucleotides are TGTGCCAGCAGTTCGGGAGACCTCTACGAGCAGTACTTC.

The chain links TRBV5-1 to TRBJ1-1, with D perhaps matching TRBD1 (5 bases). This CDR3 is built from 15 residues. Germline CDR1 SGHRS, CDR2 YFSETQ. V was cut by 0 bases and J by 0 bases, with 9 bases left in between. As DNA, the CDR3 is TGCGCCAGCAGCTTGGTTGGGGGGATGAACACTGAAGCTTTCTTT. Protein product: CASSLVGGMNTEAFF.

This clone has a handful of counts. J is TRBJ1-2 and V is TRBV7-3, with D possibly matching TRBD1 (5 bases). Germline assignment: CDR1 SGHTA and CDR2 FQGTGA. Trimming removed 2 bases from V and 3 bases from J, with 7 bases in between. The CDR3 spans 13 residues. The CDR3 DNA is TGTGCCAGCAGCTTAGGGGGTGACTATGGCTACACCTTC. Translating it yields CASSLGGDYGYTF.

This clone was observed a handful of times. J is TRBJ2-7 and V is TRBV2; the D is unclear. CDR3 length equals 14 residues. The V gene's germline CDR1 is SNHLY and CDR2 FYNNEI. Trimming shortened V by 2 bases and J by 3 bases, and 11 bases separated the two germline ends. The CDR3 here is CASSELFGSYEQYF. CDR3 coding DNA: TGTGCCAGCAGTGAATTGTTTGGCAGCTACGAGCAGTACTTC.

The chain links TRBV27 to TRBJ1-1; D not certain. CDR3 size: 14 residues. V lost 5 bases and J lost 1, with 11 bases in between. Germline assignment: CDR1 MNHEY and CDR2 SMNVEV (reference sequence). CDR3 DNA: TGTGCCAGCAGTCCCCCCCCAGGGAACACTGAAGCTTTCTTT. It specifies CASSPPPGNTEAFF.

This chain uses TRBV5-1 with TRBJ2-3; 8 nucleotides align to TRBD1. This CDR3 is built from 15 residues. The V segment lost 2 bases and the J segment 3 bases; nucleotides outside the gene matches: 5. CDR1 is SGHRS, CDR2 YFSETQ, per germline. CDR3: CASSLQGDWTDTQYF. The CDR3 region has the DNA TGCGCCAGCAGCTTACAGGGGGATTGGACAGATACGCAGTATTTT.

Here the CDR3 DNA reads TGTGCCAGCAGTGTTGCCCTTGTCCTGTTTTTT. Residues: CASSVALVLFF. The chain links TRBV2 to TRBJ1-4; D gene ambiguous. Trimming took off 4 bases at V and 14 bases at J, with 11 bases between the two ends. The CDR3 length is 11 residues. Germline CDR1 and CDR2: SNHLY and FYNNEI.

The chain combines TRBV5-6 with TRBJ2-7, with TRBD2 as a possible D gene (6 bases). Trimming cost V 3 bases and J 0 bases, with 19 bases left between them. The germline V gene encodes CDR1 SGHDT and CDR2 YYEEEE. The CDR3 is 17 residues long. The CDR3 bases are TGTGCCAGCAGCTCTAGGTGGTTAGCGGCGAGCTCCTACGAGCAGTACTTC. Its protein product is CASSSRWLAASSYEQYF.

This chain connects TRBV5-6 to TRBJ2-3; D gene uncertain. V lost 1 base and J 2 bases, leaving 8 bases between the germline ends. This CDR3 region has 14 residues. Germline V gives CDR1 SGHDT, CDR2 YYEEEE. The CDR3 coding sequence is TGTGCCAGCAGCTTGAGGTTTAACACAGATACGCAGTATTTT. Translated: CASSLRFNTDTQYF.

This chain joins TRBV6-6 and TRBJ2-7; TRBD1 matches at 7 bases. CDR1 and CDR2 (germline): MNHNY, SVGAGI (reference sequence). The CDR3 spans 14 residues. V lost 0 bases to trimming and J lost 3 bases; unmatched junction nucleotides: 2. The CDR3 protein is CASSYSSGGYEQYF. CDR3 DNA sequence: TGTGCCAGCAGTTACTCGTCAGGGGGCTACGAGCAGTACTTC.

The V call is TRBV6-1, the J call TRBJ1-5; 7 bases agree with TRBD1. The junction had 17 bases not matched to a gene; V was cut back by 2 bases and J by 7 bases. This CDR3 is 18 amino acids long. Germline lookup yields CDR1 MNHNS and CDR2 SASEGT. In nucleotides, the CDR3 is TGTGCCAGCAGTGAAAGATCTCTCGACAGGGTGGCTCGACAGCCCCAGCATTTT. Translating it yields CASSERSLDRVARQPQHF.